The clone carrying this T cell receptor beta chain was counted ten times or more. Amplification of the TCR beta CDR3 regions used RNA transcripts (as template). Investigators did first-round RT-PCR with HTBI primers, then second-round multiplex PCR. Via MiXCR, TCRdb re-called the multiplex PCR reads, giving one row per CDR3 protein. The sample lists over 12,000 distinct CDR3 sequences; 50% were seen once. The V segment lost 0 bases and the J segment 3 bases; nucleotides outside the gene matches: 6. CDR1 and CDR2 from the germline V gene are LGHNA and YNFKEQ. The CDR3 is 16 amino acids. This entry belongs to a study of Graves' ophthalmopathy and Graves' hyperthyroidism. The diagnosis combined clinical symptoms, thyroxine, TRAb, thyroid ultrasound and orbital computed tomography scans.

This rearrangement joins TRBV4-2 to TRBJ2-3, with 7 nucleotides matching TRBD2. Sequences were obtained from peripheral blood. The TCR originated in a woman in her 30s with Graves' ophthalmopathy. CDR3 DNA sequence: TGTGCCAGCAGCCAAGAGGGCGGGAGTCCGACAGATACGCAGTATTTT. Its protein product is CASSQEGGSPTDTQYF.